The rows below give T cell receptor beta chains drawn from one sample of a study of control samples from healthy donors and cancer patients. Data came from immunoSEQ multiplex PCR; TCRdb stores just in-frame clones and leaves some out. The sample shows roughly 130,000 clones, roughly 84% of them seen only once. The sample consisted of blood. These receptors were collected from a man aged 45-65 years in good health. Both conserved end residues are part of each CDR3. The D gene is left open where the match is weak.

CASTQPGLAGEEQFF	TGTGCCAGCACACAACCGGGACTAGCGGGGGAAGAGCAGTTCTTC	TRBV5-4	TRBJ2-1	TRBD2
CASSLGGGLGYTF	TGTGCCAGCAGCTTAGGTGGGGGGCTTGGCTACACCTTC	TRBV7-3	TRBJ1-2	-
CASRTTGSGANVLTF	TGTGCCAGCAGGACGACTGGTTCTGGGGCCAACGTCCTGACTTTC	TRBV2	TRBJ2-6	-
CSVPVGSTDTQYF	TGCAGCGTTCCCGTCGGTTCCACAGATACGCAGTATTTT	TRBV29-1	TRBJ2-3	-
CASSPGVAGEQYF	TGTGCCAGCTCACCTGGGGTCGCGGGCGAGCAGTACTTC	TRBV18	TRBJ2-7	-
CASSSAQGQLGTGELFF	TGTGCCAGTAGTTCAGCCCAGGGACAGCTAGGCACCGGGGAGCTGTTTTTT	TRBV19	TRBJ2-2	TRBD1
CASSPGGIGGYTF	TGTGCCAGCAGCCCGGGGGGGATCGGTGGCTACACCTTC	TRBV6-5	TRBJ1-2	-
CASSKQGNTEAFF	TGCGCCAGCAGTAAACAGGGGAATACTGAAGCTTTCTTT	TRBV10-1	TRBJ1-1	TRBD1
CASSLRGGSDQIF	TGTGCCAGCAGCTTGAGGGGGGGCTCCGACCAAATTTTT	TRBV7-9	TRBJ2-3	-
CAWTPRSVNQPQHF	TGTGCCTGGACCCCAAGAAGTGTGAATCAGCCCCAGCATTTT	TRBV30	TRBJ1-5	-
CATSDPSGGTGINEQFF	TGTGCCACCAGTGATCCCTCGGGGGGGACAGGGATCAATGAGCAGTTCTTC	TRBV24-1	TRBJ2-1	-